A selection of T cell receptor beta chains follows, all from one sample in a study of OX40 agonist ivuxolimab in advanced cancers. The method was immunoSEQ multiplex PCR; TCRdb's version includes in-frame clones alone and lacks a portion of them. Of approximately 69,000 clones in the sample, about four fifths were seen once. The sample consisted of CD4+ or CD8+ T cells sorted from blood, taken in a trial of the OX40 agonist ivuxolimab. The receptors were sampled from an adult with an advanced solid tumor such as melanoma, head and neck, liver or kidney cancer. CDR3s include the opening cysteine and the closing phenylalanine or tryptophan. The D gene is left open where the match is weak. The size entry is marked missing in some rows and otherwise reads once, few, many or a size class.

CASSYSSNTGELFF TGTGCCAGCAGTTACAGCTCTAACACCGGGGAGCTGTTTTTT NA TRBJ2-2 NA TRBV2
CASSTAGQSNTEAFF TGCGCCAGCAGCACCGCTGGACAGTCGAACACTGAAGCTTTCTTT NA TRBJ1-1 NA TRBV5-1
CASSPPGKNIQYF TGTGCCAGCAGCCCCCCCGGTAAAAACATTCAGTACTTC NA TRBJ2-4 NA TRBV9
CASSPGGPNTEAFF TGTGCCAGCAGTCCTGGGGGGCCGAACACTGAAGCTTTCTTT many TRBJ1-1 NA TRBV28
CASSLIIRGAETQYF TGTGCCAGCAGCTTAATCATTCGAGGGGCCGAGACCCAGTACTTC once TRBJ2-5 NA TRBV7-9
CASSLNRVSGNEKLFF TGTGCCAGCTCACTGAACAGGGTTTCTGGTAATGAAAAACTGTTTTTT few TRBJ1-4 NA TRBV18
CASSLGQFGEAFF TGTGCCAGCAGCTTGGGGCAATTCGGGGAAGCTTTCTTT NA TRBJ1-1 NA TRBV5-4
CASSLGGLAGRIGELFF TGTGCCAGCAGCTTAGGGGGACTAGCGGGACGGATCGGGGAGCTGTTTTTT few TRBJ2-2 TRBD2 TRBV11-2
CATRRTGAPYNEQFF TGTGCCACCAGGAGGACAGGGGCGCCGTACAATGAGCAGTTCTTC once TRBJ2-1 TRBD1 TRBV25-1
CSAGGTTGELFF TGCAGCGCCGGAGGGACTACCGGGGAGCTGTTTTTT once TRBJ2-2 NA TRBV29-1
CASSLAPGGRQAEAFF TGTGCCAGCAGCTTAGCGCCTGGGGGCAGGCAGGCTGAAGCTTTCTTT NA TRBJ1-1 NA TRBV7-6
CASSPSRDSNYGYTF TGCGCCAGCAGCCCCTCCCGGGACAGCAACTATGGCTACACCTTC once TRBJ1-2 TRBD1 TRBV5-1
CASRTSASTEAFF TGTGCCAGCAGGACATCCGCGAGCACTGAAGCTTTCTTT NA TRBJ1-1 NA TRBV6-1
CASSPLDRNTEAFF TGTGCCAGCTCACCACTCGACAGGAACACTGAAGCTTTCTTT few TRBJ1-1 NA TRBV18
CASSLAGSGGPSRETQYF TGCGCCAGCAGCTTGGCCGGTAGCGGGGGACCCTCCAGGGAGACCCAGTACTTC NA TRBJ2-5 TRBD2 TRBV5-1
CASSLAGALLGTQYF TGCGCCAGCAGCTTGGCCGGTGCATTACTAGGGACCCAGTACTTC once TRBJ2-5 NA TRBV5-1
CASSVGDRGFGYTF TGTGCCAGCAGCGTAGGGGACAGGGGATTTGGCTACACCTTC NA TRBJ1-2 TRBD1 TRBV9
CSGREGAEGYTF TGCAGCGGAAGGGAGGGGGCGGAGGGCTACACCTTC NA TRBJ1-2 TRBD1 TRBV29-1
CASSFGTGRTSTEAFF TGCGCCAGCAGCTTTGGGACAGGGCGGACTAGTACTGAAGCTTTCTTT NA TRBJ1-1 TRBD1 TRBV5-1
CASSSDRTSGNTIYF TGTGCCAGCAGTTCAGACAGGACCTCTGGAAACACCATATATTTT NA TRBJ1-3 NA TRBV28
CASSLGYYNEQFF TGTGCCAGCAGCTTGGGGTACTACAATGAGCAGTTCTTC NA TRBJ2-1 NA TRBV5-4
CARAPGGLGELFF TGTGCCAGGGCCCCCGGGGGTCTCGGGGAGCTGTTTTTT NA TRBJ2-2 NA TRBV28
CASSPQGSAEETQYF TGTGCCAGCTCACCACAAGGATCCGCGGAGGAGACCCAGTACTTC NA TRBJ2-5 NA TRBV18
CASSHSGYSYEQYF TGTGCCAGCAGCCACTCGGGGTACTCCTACGAGCAGTACTTC NA TRBJ2-7 NA TRBV5-4
CASSYPAGSNEKLFF TGTGCCAGCAGTTACCCCGCGGGTAGTAATGAAAAACTGTTTTTT NA TRBJ1-4 NA TRBV6-6
CASSLVSGGTEAFF TGTGCCAGCAGCTTAGTTTCCGGGGGCACTGAAGCTTTCTTT NA TRBJ1-1 NA TRBV7-9
CASSPGWKVEQYF TGTGCCAGCAGTCCAGGGTGGAAAGTCGAGCAGTACTTC NA TRBJ2-7 NA TRBV7-2